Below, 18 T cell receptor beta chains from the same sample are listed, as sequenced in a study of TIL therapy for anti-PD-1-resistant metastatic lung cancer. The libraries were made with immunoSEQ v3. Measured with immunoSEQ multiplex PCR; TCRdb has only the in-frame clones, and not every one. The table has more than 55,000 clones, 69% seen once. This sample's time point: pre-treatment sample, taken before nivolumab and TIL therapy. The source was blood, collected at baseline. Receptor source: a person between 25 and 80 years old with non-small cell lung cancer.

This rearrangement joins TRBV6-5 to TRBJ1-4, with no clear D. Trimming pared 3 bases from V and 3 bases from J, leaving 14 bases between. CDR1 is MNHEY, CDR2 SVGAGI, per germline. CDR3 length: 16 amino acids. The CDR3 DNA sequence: TGTGCCAGCAGTTATACAGCCGGTAGGGCTAATGAAAAACTGTTTTTT. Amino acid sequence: CASSYTAGRANEKLFF.

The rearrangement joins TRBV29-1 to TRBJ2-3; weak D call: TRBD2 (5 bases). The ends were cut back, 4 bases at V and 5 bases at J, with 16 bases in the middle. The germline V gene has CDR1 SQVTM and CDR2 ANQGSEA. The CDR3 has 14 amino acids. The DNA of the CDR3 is TGCAGCGTTGGGGTGTCGCCTGCGGGAGATACGCAGTATTTT. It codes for CSVGVSPAGDTQYF.

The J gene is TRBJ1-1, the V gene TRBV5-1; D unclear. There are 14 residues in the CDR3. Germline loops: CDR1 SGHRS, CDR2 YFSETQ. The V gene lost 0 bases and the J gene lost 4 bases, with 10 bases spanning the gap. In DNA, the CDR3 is TGCGCCAGCAGCTTGGAAAGGGAGGGCACTGAAGCTTTCTTT. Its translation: CASSLEREGTEAFF.

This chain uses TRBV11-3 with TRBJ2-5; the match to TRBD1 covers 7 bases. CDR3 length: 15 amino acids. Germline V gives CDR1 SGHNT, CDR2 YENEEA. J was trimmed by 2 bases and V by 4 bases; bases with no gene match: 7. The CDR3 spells CASSSYRDSQETQYF. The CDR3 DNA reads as TGTGCCAGCAGCTCATACCGGGACAGTCAAGAGACCCAGTACTTC.

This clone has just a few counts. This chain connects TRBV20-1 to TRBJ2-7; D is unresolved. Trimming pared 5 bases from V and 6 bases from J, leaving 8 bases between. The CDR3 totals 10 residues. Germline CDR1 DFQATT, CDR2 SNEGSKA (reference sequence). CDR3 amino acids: CSAAYSEQYF. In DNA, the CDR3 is TGCAGTGCTGCTTACTCCGAGCAGTACTTC.

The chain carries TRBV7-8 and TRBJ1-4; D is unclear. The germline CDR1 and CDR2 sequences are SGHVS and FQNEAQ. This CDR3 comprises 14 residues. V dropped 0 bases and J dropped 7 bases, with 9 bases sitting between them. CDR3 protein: CASSLAHSSEKLFF. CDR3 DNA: TGTGCCAGCAGCTTAGCTCACAGTTCTGAAAAACTGTTTTTT. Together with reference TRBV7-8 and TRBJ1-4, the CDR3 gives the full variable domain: GAGVSQSPRYKVAKRGQDVALRCDPISGHVSLFWYQQALGQGPEFLTYFQNEAQLDKSGLPSDRFFAERPEGSVSTLKIQRTQQEDSAVYLCASSLAHSSEKLFFGSGTQLSVL.

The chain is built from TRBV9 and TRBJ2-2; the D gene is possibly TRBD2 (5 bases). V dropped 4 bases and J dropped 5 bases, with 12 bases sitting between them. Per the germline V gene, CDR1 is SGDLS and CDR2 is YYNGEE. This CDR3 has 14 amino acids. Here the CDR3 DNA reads TGTGCCAGCAGCCCCCGGACGGGGACCGGGGAGCTGTTTTTT. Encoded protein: CASSPRTGTGELFF.

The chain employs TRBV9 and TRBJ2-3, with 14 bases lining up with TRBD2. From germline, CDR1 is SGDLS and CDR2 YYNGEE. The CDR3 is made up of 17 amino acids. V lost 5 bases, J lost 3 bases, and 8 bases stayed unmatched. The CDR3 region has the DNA TGTGCCAGCAGTTCAGGGACTAGCGGGAGAATGACAGATACGCAGTATTTT. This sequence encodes CASSSGTSGRMTDTQYF.

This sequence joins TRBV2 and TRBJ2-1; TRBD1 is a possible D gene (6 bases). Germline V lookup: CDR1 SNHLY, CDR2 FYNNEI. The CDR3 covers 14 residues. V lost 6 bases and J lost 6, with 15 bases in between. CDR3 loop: CASRERWGRNEQFF. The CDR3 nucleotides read TGTGCCAGCAGAGAGCGTTGGGGGCGCAATGAGCAGTTCTTC.

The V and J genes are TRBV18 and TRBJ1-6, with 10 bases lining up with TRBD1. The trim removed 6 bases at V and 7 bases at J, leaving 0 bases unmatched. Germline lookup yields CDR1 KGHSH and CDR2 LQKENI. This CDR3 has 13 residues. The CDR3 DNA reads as TGTGCCAGCTCGGGACAGGGGAATTCACCCCTCCACTTT. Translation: CASSGQGNSPLHF.

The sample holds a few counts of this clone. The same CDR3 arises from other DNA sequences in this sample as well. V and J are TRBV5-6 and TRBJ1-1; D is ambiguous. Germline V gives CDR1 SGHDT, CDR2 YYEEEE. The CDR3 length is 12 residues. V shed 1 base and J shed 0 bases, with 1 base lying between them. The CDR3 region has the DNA TGTGCCAGCAGCTTGTTGAACACTGAAGCTTTCTTT. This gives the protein CASSLLNTEAFF.

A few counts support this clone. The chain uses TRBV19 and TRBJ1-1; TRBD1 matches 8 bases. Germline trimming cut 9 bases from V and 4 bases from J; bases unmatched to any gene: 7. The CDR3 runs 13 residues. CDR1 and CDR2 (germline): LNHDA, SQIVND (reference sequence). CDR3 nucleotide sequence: TGTGCCAGCTGTGGGCAGGGGGCCACTGAAGCTTTCTTT. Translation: CASCGQGATEAFF.

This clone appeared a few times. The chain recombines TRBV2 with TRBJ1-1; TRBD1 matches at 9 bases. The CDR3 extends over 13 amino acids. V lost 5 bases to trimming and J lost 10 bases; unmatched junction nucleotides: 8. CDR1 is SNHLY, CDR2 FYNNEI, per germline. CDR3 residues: CASSRGQGGRAFF. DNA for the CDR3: TGTGCCAGCAGTCGGGGACAGGGAGGGCGAGCTTTCTTT.

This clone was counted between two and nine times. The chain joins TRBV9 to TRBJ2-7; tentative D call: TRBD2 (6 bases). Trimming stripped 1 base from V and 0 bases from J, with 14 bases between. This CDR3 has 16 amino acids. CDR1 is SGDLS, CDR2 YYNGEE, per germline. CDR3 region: CASSVSGSGTSYEQYF. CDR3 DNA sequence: TGTGCCAGCAGCGTAAGTGGTAGCGGAACCTCCTACGAGCAGTACTTC.

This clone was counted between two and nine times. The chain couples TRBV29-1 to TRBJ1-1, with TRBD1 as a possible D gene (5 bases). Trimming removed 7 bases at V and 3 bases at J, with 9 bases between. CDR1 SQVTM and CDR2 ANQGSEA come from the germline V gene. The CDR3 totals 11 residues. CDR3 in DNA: TGCAGCGGTCAGGGTTACACTGAAGCTTTCTTT. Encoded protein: CSGQGYTEAFF.

CDR3 region: CSVRQGNYGYTF. CDR3 bases: TGCAGCGTTCGACAGGGTAACTATGGCTACACCTTC. The V gene is TRBV29-1, the J gene TRBJ1-2; 7 bases are a match to TRBD1. The CDR3 is 12 amino acids. Germline-derived CDR1 and CDR2 are SQVTM and ANQGSEA. V trimming: 5 bases; J trimming: 1 base; junction bases outside the gene matches: 1.

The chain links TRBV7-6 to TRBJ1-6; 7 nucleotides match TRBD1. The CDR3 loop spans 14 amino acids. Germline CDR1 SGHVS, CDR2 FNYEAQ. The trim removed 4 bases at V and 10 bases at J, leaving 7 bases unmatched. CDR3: CASSSDRVHSPLHF. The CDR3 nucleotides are TGTGCCAGCAGCTCCGACAGGGTTCACTCACCCCTCCACTTT.

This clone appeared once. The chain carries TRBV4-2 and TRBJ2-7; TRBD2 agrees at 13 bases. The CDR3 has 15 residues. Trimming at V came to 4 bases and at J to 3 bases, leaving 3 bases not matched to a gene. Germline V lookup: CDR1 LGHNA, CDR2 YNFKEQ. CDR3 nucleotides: TGTGCCAGCAGCCTCGGACTAGCGGGAGACTACGAGCAGTACTTC. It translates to CASSLGLAGDYEQYF.